The entry below gives a single T cell receptor beta chain sequence along with its context. The antigen remains unidentified. CD4+ T cells from unexposed donors were obtained before the COVID-19 pandemic (2011-2018). After roughly ten days of culture, CD4+ T cells were isolated. These data belong to a study of CD4 T cells in relation to SARS-CoV-2 and coronaviruses. Turning to the study itself: Shared crossreactive spike epitopes were mapped to their HLA restriction.

Findings of the study overall: Monoreactive clones expanded significantly more to SARS-CoV-2 than crossreactive clones did.

TCRdb's table, derived via immunoSEQ multiplex PCR, lists solely in-frame clones and lacks some. This table holds approximately 20,000 clones, 80% to 85% found once. Material: CD4+ T cells from PBMCs, cultured in vitro. The source of this sequence is a human donor in good health.

CDR3 loop: CASSMGTGGFNTEAFF. The CDR3, as DNA: TGTGCCAGTAGTATGGGGACAGGGGGATTTAACACTGAAGCTTTCTTT. V usage is TRBV19 and J usage is TRBJ1-1; 11 bases agree with TRBD1. The CDR3 consists of 16 residues. The junction had 5 bases not matched to a gene; V was cut back by 3 bases and J by 2 bases. Germline V gene lookup returns CDR1 LNHDA and CDR2 SQIVND (reference sequence).